The source of this T cell receptor (beta chain) is a study of beta chain features in type 1 diabetes. All of the isolated RNA was reverse transcribed, so expressed TCRB transcripts were sequenced. Deep immunoSEQ sequencing covered naive, central memory and regulatory T cell samples. The protocol was immunoSEQ multiplex PCR, while the TCRdb copy is restricted to in-frame clones and leaves out a portion. Among roughly 300,000 clones listed, around 15% were seen once. The CDR3 has 13 residues. CDR1 and CDR2 (germline): LNHDA, SQIVND (reference sequence). Once sorted, every population was more than 95% pure. Overall study results and limits: Compared with healthy donors, patients appeared to share more similar naive, central memory and regulatory TCRB repertoires. Among all four CD4+ subsets, Type 1 diabetes patients had TCRB CDR3s that were moderately but significantly shorter.

Comments on this clone: As yet, its antigen is unknown. The junction and the germline gene differ at one end; a read error may be behind it.

Sequencing used naive CD4+ T cells from blood. The V gene is TRBV19, the J gene TRBJ1-4; maybe TRBD1 (5 bases). The sequence came from a man aged 25 to 40 with type 1 diabetes. The CDR3 nucleotides read TGTGCAAGTACGGGGACTAGTGGTGAAAAACTGTTTTTT. Translating gives CASTGTSGEKLFF. Full variable domain (outside the CDR3, taken from reference TRBV19 and TRBJ1-4): DGGITQSPKYLFRKEGQNVTLSCEQNLNHDAMYWYRQDPGQGLRLIYYSQIVNDFQKGDIAEGYSVSREKKESFPLTVTSAQKNPTAFYLCASTGTSGEKLFFGSGTQLSVL.